Following are 15 T cell receptor beta chains from one sample sequenced in a study of blood T cell repertoires in COVID-19. Libraries were prepared by immunoSEQ multiplex PCR; TCRdb keeps only in-frame clonotypes and omits some of them. The repertoire holds 350,000 to 400,000 clones, with around 90% as singletons. Sequenced material: PBMCs or T cells enriched from blood (not recorded which). These TCRs come from a woman aged 18-35 years who had recovered from COVID-19.

The rearrangement links TRBV4-1 to TRBJ2-7; 9 positions match TRBD1. Looked up from germline, CDR1 is MGHRA and CDR2 is YSYEKL. J lost 6 bases, V lost 3 bases, and 9 bases had no gene match. This CDR3 is 15 amino acids long. In DNA form, the CDR3 reads TGCGCCAGCAGCCATACCGGGACAGGGTCCCTCGAGCAGTACTTC. This gives the protein CASSHTGTGSLEQYF.

The J gene is TRBJ2-1, the V gene TRBV3-1 (or the pseudogene TRBV3-2), with 8 bases matching TRBD2. V trimming: 6 bases; J trimming: 3 bases; junction bases outside the gene matches: 10. This CDR3 has 16 amino acids. Per the germline V gene, CDR1 is LGHDT and CDR2 is YNNKEL (reference sequence). The chain's CDR3 is CASRVGIAGNYNEQFF. The CDR3 DNA follows: TGTGCCAGCAGGGTGGGGATAGCGGGGAACTACAATGAGCAGTTCTTC.

This chain connects TRBV9 to TRBJ2-7; 7 nucleotides line up with TRBD1. Germline V lookup: CDR1 SGDLS, CDR2 YYNGEE. There are 14 residues in the CDR3. Germline trimming cut 2 bases from V and 5 bases from J; bases unmatched to any gene: 7. The CDR3 DNA is TGTGCCAGCAGCGTGGGGAACAGGGGAGACGAGCAGTACTTC. It encodes CASSVGNRGDEQYF.

V usage is TRBV28 and J usage is TRBJ2-7; D is unresolved. The ends were cut back, 3 bases at V and 4 bases at J, with 10 bases in the middle. Germline values: CDR1 MDHEN, CDR2 SYDVKM. CDR3 length: 13 amino acids. CDR3 in amino acids: CASSFAAAYEQYF. In nucleotides, the CDR3 is TGTGCCAGCAGTTTCGCGGCAGCTTACGAGCAGTACTTC.

The chain links TRBV5-1 to TRBJ2-3, with 10 nucleotides matching TRBD2. J was trimmed by 2 bases and V by 4 bases; bases with no gene match: 7. This CDR3 is built from 16 residues. From germline, CDR1 is SGHRS and CDR2 YFSETQ. The CDR3 DNA reads as TGCGCCAGCAGCGAAATTAGCGGGGGGTCCACAGATACGCAGTATTTT. It translates to CASSEISGGSTDTQYF.

This chain's CDR3 is CASSQGSFEITAYEQYF. The CDR3 coding sequence is TGTGCCAGCAGCCAAGGAAGTTTCGAGATCACGGCCTACGAGCAGTACTTC. The V call is TRBV14, the J call TRBJ2-7; no definite D call. This CDR3 has 17 amino acids. V shed 1 base and J shed 2 bases, with 18 bases lying between them. In germline, CDR1 is SGHDN, CDR2 FVKESK.

This clone was detected only once. V is TRBV10-2 and J is TRBJ1-3, with D hard to call. V gave up 2 bases and J gave up 0 bases, with 5 bases separating them. Per the germline V gene, CDR1 is WSHSY and CDR2 is SAAADI. CDR3 length: 14 amino acids. The CDR3 DNA is TGCGCCAGCAGTGAGACAGCCTCTGGAAACACCATATATTTT. Translating it yields CASSETASGNTIYF.

This chain connects TRBV29-1 to TRBJ1-4; TRBD1 agrees at 11 bases. V shed 4 bases and J 3 bases; nucleotides not matched to a gene: 4. Germline V lookup: CDR1 SQVTM, CDR2 ANQGSEA. The CDR3 runs to 15 residues. The CDR3: CSVVPGQGANEKLFF. CDR3 nucleotides: TGCAGCGTTGTCCCGGGACAGGGGGCTAATGAAAAACTGTTTTTT.

The chain employs TRBV13 and TRBJ2-5, with 7 bases lining up with TRBD1. The germline V gene has CDR1 PRHDT and CDR2 FYEKMQ (reference sequence). The V and J ends lost 3 bases and 1 base, in that order; junction bases with no gene match: 5. The CDR3 covers 15 residues. The chain's CDR3 is CASSFLGQAQETQYF. The CDR3 bases are TGTGCCAGCAGCTTCCTAGGACAGGCCCAAGAGACCCAGTACTTC. The full variable domain, its missing parts supplied by reference TRBV13 and TRBJ2-5, is AAGVIQSPRHLIKEKRETATLKCYPIPRHDTVYWYQQGPGQDPQFLISFYEKMQSDKGSIPDRFSAQQFSDYHSELNMSSLELGDSALYFCASSFLGQAQETQYFGPGTRLLVL.

This chain uses TRBV6-6 with TRBJ1-1; tentative D call: TRBD1 (6 bases). CDR1 is MNHNY and CDR2 is SVGAGI in the germline V gene (reference sequence). This CDR3 contains 14 residues. The V and J ends lost 6 bases and 1 base respectively, with 12 bases between them. CDR3 nucleotides: TGTGCCAGCAGGATGAGGGGGGGGAACACTGAAGCTTTCTTT. Amino acid sequence: CASRMRGGNTEAFF.

V gene TRBV6-5 combines with J gene TRBJ1-2; no firm D call. Germline lookup yields CDR1 MNHEY and CDR2 SVGAGI. Trimming took off 10 bases at V and 2 bases at J, with 11 bases between the two ends. The CDR3 is made up of 12 amino acids. The CDR3 DNA sequence: TGTGCCACCGGGGTGCCCAACTATGGCTACACCTTC. Translation gives CATGVPNYGYTF.

This clone was detected a few times. The chain is built from TRBV10-3 and TRBJ1-2; the D is unclear. The V gene lost 3 bases and the J gene lost 0 bases, with 5 bases spanning the gap. In germline, CDR1 is ENHRY, CDR2 SYGVKD. CDR3 size: 13 residues. The CDR3 coding sequence is TGTGCCATCAGTGACCAGGCTAACTATGGCTACACCTTC. Protein: CAISDQANYGYTF.

The chain carries TRBV9 and TRBJ2-3; TRBD2 matches at 8 bases. V trimming: 2 bases; J trimming: 1 base; junction bases outside the gene matches: 0. The CDR3 extends over 14 amino acids. CDR1 and CDR2 from the germline V gene are SGDLS and YYNGEE. CDR3: CASSVTSGTDTQYF. In nucleotides, the CDR3 is TGTGCCAGCAGCGTGACTAGCGGCACAGATACGCAGTATTTT. The full variable domain, with the rest looked up from reference TRBV9 and TRBJ2-3, is DSGVTQTPKHLITATGQRVTLRCSPRSGDLSVYWYQQSLDQGLQFLIQYYNGEERAKGNILERFSAQQFPDLHSELNLSSLELGDSALYFCASSVTSGTDTQYFGPGTRLTVL.

The CDR3 region is CASSQDRQGVKVNEQFF. The DNA of the CDR3 is TGCGCCAGCAGCCAAGACCGACAGGGGGTTAAGGTCAATGAGCAGTTCTTC. The chain uses TRBV4-1 and TRBJ2-1; 9 positions match TRBD1. V trimming: 0 bases; J trimming: 6 bases; junction bases outside the gene matches: 9. In germline, CDR1 is MGHRA, CDR2 YSYEKL. The CDR3 sequence is 17 residues long.

The V gene is TRBV7-2, the J gene TRBJ1-1, with no clear D. The V gene's germline CDR1 is SGHTA and CDR2 FQGNSA. This CDR3 comprises 14 residues. The ends were cut back, 5 bases at V and 1 base at J, with 11 bases in the middle. The CDR3 DNA reads as TGTGCCAGCAGCCCCCACAGAGAGAACACTGAAGCTTTCTTT. Its translation: CASSPHRENTEAFF.